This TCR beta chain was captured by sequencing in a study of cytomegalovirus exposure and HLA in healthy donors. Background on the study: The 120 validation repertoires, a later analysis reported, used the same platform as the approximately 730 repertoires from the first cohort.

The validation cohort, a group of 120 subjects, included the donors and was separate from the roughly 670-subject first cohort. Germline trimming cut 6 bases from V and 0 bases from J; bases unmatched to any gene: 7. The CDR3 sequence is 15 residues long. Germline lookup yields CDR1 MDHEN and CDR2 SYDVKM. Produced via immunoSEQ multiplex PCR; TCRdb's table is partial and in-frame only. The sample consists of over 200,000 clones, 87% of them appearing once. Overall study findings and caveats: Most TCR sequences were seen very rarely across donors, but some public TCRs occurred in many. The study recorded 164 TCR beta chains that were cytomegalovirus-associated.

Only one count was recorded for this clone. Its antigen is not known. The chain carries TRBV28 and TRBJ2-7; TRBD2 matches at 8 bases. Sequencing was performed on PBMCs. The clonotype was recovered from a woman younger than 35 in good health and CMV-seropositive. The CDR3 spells CASSPSGGSSYEQYF. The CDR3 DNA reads TGTGCCAGCAGCCCATCGGGGGGGAGCTCCTACGAGCAGTACTTC.